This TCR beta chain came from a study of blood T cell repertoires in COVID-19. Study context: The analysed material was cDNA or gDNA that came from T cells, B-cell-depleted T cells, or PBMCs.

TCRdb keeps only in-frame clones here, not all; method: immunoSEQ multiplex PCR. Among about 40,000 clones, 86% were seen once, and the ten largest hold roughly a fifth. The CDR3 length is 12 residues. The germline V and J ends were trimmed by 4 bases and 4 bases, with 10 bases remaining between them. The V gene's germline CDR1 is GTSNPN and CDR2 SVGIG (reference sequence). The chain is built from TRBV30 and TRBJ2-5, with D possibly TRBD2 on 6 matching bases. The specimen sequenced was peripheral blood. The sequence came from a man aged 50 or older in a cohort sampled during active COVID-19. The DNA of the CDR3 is TGTGCCTGGAATTACGGGGGAGAGACCCAGTACTTC. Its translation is CAWNYGGETQYF.